A selection of T cell receptor beta chains follows, all from one sample in a study of PD-1 blockade in classical Hodgkin lymphoma. Produced via immunoSEQ multiplex PCR; TCRdb's table is partial and in-frame only. The table lists about 85,000 clones, about 90% of them singletons. This specimen was peripheral blood mononuclear cells (PBMCs), taken before the second cycle of nivolumab. The origin of the receptors is a human donor with classical Hodgkin lymphoma. Both conserved end residues are part of each CDR3. D genes are given only for firm matches. Clone size is not always given. Where it is, it says once, few, many or a class for expanded clones.

D gene: -; V gene: TRBV7-3; clone size: -; J gene: TRBJ1-2; CDR3 protein: CASSPTGPTGGYTF; CDR3 DNA: TGTGCCAGCAGCCCGACCGGGCCTACGGGGGGCTACACCTTC
D gene: TRBD1; V gene: TRBV7-9; clone size: -; J gene: TRBJ2-7; CDR3 protein: CASSLKGQVEPVTYEQYF; CDR3 DNA: TGTGCCAGCAGCTTAAAGGGACAGGTGGAGCCAGTGACCTACGAGCAGTACTTC
D gene: TRBD2; V gene: TRBV9; clone size: -; J gene: TRBJ2-7; CDR3 protein: CASSPGGLVGYEQYF; CDR3 DNA: TGTGCCAGCAGTCCTGGGGGACTAGTAGGCTACGAGCAGTACTTC
D gene: TRBD2; V gene: TRBV27; clone size: once; J gene: TRBJ2-3; CDR3 protein: CASKEVASGRDTQYF; CDR3 DNA: TGTGCCAGCAAGGAGGTTGCTAGCGGGAGGGATACGCAGTATTTT
D gene: -; V gene: TRBV11-2; clone size: -; J gene: TRBJ2-2; CDR3 protein: CASSYHADRPGGTGELFF; CDR3 DNA: TGTGCCAGCAGCTACCACGCGGACAGGCCGGGGGGCACCGGGGAGCTGTTTTTT
D gene: -; V gene: TRBV12-5; clone size: -; J gene: TRBJ2-1; CDR3 protein: CASGLFGGPYDEQFF; CDR3 DNA: TGTGCTAGTGGTTTGTTCGGAGGTCCGTATGATGAGCAGTTCTTC
D gene: -; V gene: TRBV11-2; clone size: -; J gene: TRBJ2-7; CDR3 protein: CASSLQTYEQYF; CDR3 DNA: TGTGCCAGCAGCTTACAGACCTACGAGCAGTACTTC
D gene: -; V gene: TRBV7-2; clone size: -; J gene: TRBJ1-5; CDR3 protein: CASSLATGSQPQHF; CDR3 DNA: TGTGCCAGCAGCTTAGCAACGGGGAGTCAGCCCCAGCATTTT
D gene: TRBD1; V gene: TRBV5-4; clone size: -; J gene: TRBJ1-4; CDR3 protein: CASSFRTGSTPNPEKLFF; CDR3 DNA: TGTGCCAGCAGCTTCAGGACAGGAAGTACTCCCAACCCTGAAAAACTGTTTTTT
D gene: TRBD2; V gene: TRBV27; clone size: -; J gene: TRBJ2-7; CDR3 protein: CASSFLTPSGSLYEQYF; CDR3 DNA: TGTGCCAGCAGTTTTCTGACGCCTAGCGGGAGTCTCTACGAGCAGTACTTC
D gene: -; V gene: TRBV5-1; clone size: -; J gene: TRBJ1-3; CDR3 protein: CASSLSTSGNTIYF; CDR3 DNA: TGCGCCAGCAGCTTGTCAACCTCTGGAAACACCATATATTTT
D gene: -; V gene: TRBV5-6; clone size: few; J gene: TRBJ2-7; CDR3 protein: CASSLAGTRNLYEQYF; CDR3 DNA: TGTGCCAGCAGCTTGGCCGGGACACGAAACCTGTACGAGCAGTACTTC
D gene: -; V gene: TRBV30; clone size: -; J gene: TRBJ1-1; CDR3 protein: CAWSVRAEAFF; CDR3 DNA: TGTGCCTGGAGTGTAAGGGCTGAAGCTTTCTTT
D gene: TRBD1; V gene: TRBV5-4; clone size: -; J gene: TRBJ2-5; CDR3 protein: CASSPGQVKETQYF; CDR3 DNA: TGTGCCAGCAGCCCGGGACAGGTTAAAGAGACCCAGTACTTC
D gene: -; V gene: TRBV7-9; clone size: -; J gene: TRBJ2-3; CDR3 protein: CASSFWGPTDTQYF; CDR3 DNA: TGTGCCAGCAGCTTTTGGGGGCCCACAGATACGCAGTATTTT
D gene: TRBD2; V gene: TRBV4-2; clone size: -; J gene: TRBJ2-7; CDR3 protein: CASSQDGAGGSYEQYF; CDR3 DNA: TGTGCCAGCAGCCAAGACGGAGCGGGGGGCTCCTACGAGCAGTACTTC
D gene: TRBD2; V gene: TRBV7-2; clone size: -; J gene: TRBJ2-1; CDR3 protein: CASSLRPGLHNEQFF; CDR3 DNA: TGTGCCAGCAGCTTAAGACCGGGACTACACAATGAGCAGTTCTTC
D gene: -; V gene: TRBV19; clone size: -; J gene: TRBJ2-3; CDR3 protein: CASRAASTDTQYF; CDR3 DNA: TGTGCCAGCAGGGCTGCTAGCACAGATACGCAGTATTTT
D gene: -; V gene: TRBV5-1; clone size: -; J gene: TRBJ2-7; CDR3 protein: CASSPEDTDYEQYF; CDR3 DNA: TGCGCCAGCAGCCCGGAGGACACCGACTACGAGCAGTACTTC
D gene: TRBD1; V gene: TRBV28; clone size: -; J gene: TRBJ2-3; CDR3 protein: CATHFPLGTGTDTQYF; CDR3 DNA: TGTGCCACCCACTTTCCGTTAGGGACAGGCACAGATACGCAGTATTTT
D gene: -; V gene: TRBV27; clone size: once; J gene: TRBJ2-4; CDR3 protein: CASSPSGNIQYF; CDR3 DNA: TGTGCCAGCAGTCCGAGTGGAAACATTCAGTACTTC
D gene: -; V gene: TRBV7-6; clone size: once; J gene: TRBJ1-3; CDR3 protein: CASSLAGARTGNTIYF; CDR3 DNA: TGTGCCAGCAGCTTAGCGGGCGCACGCACCGGAAACACCATATATTTT
D gene: -; V gene: TRBV4-2; clone size: -; J gene: TRBJ1-2; CDR3 protein: CASSQGLGDYGYTF; CDR3 DNA: TGTGCCAGCAGCCAGGGGCTGGGCGACTATGGCTACACCTTC
D gene: -; V gene: TRBV10-3; clone size: -; J gene: TRBJ2-5; CDR3 protein: CAISEFSSETQYF; CDR3 DNA: TGTGCCATCAGTGAGTTCTCTAGCGAGACCCAGTACTTC
D gene: -; V gene: TRBV19; clone size: -; J gene: TRBJ1-4; CDR3 protein: CASTWTVHNEKLFF; CDR3 DNA: TGTGCCAGTACGTGGACAGTACATAATGAAAAACTGTTTTTT
D gene: -; V gene: TRBV29-1; clone size: -; J gene: TRBJ1-2; CDR3 protein: CSVLERGGGYGYTF; CDR3 DNA: TGCAGCGTCTTAGAGAGGGGGGGTGGATATGGCTACACCTTC
D gene: -; V gene: TRBV6-5; clone size: -; J gene: TRBJ2-7; CDR3 protein: CASSYSRGKSEQYF; CDR3 DNA: TGTGCCAGCAGTTACTCGCGGGGTAAGAGCGAGCAGTACTTC
D gene: -; V gene: TRBV5-1; clone size: -; J gene: TRBJ1-3; CDR3 protein: CASSLEEGNTIYF; CDR3 DNA: TGCGCCAGCAGCTTGGAGGAGGGAAACACCATATATTTT
D gene: -; V gene: TRBV7-2; clone size: -; J gene: TRBJ2-1; CDR3 protein: CASSLGLGSYNEQFF; CDR3 DNA: TGTGCCAGCAGCTTAGGACTGGGCTCCTACAATGAGCAGTTCTTC
D gene: TRBD1; V gene: TRBV7-6; clone size: -; J gene: TRBJ2-1; CDR3 protein: CASSLRDRGEDEQFF; CDR3 DNA: TGTGCCAGCAGCCTCCGGGACAGGGGGGAGGATGAGCAGTTCTTC
D gene: TRBD1; V gene: TRBV19; clone size: -; J gene: TRBJ2-7; CDR3 protein: CASSIGTGYLEQYF; CDR3 DNA: TGTGCCAGTAGTATCGGGACAGGGTATCTCGAGCAGTACTTC
D gene: TRBD2; V gene: TRBV6-6; clone size: -; J gene: TRBJ2-1; CDR3 protein: CASSYGTRGNNEQFF; CDR3 DNA: TGTGCCAGCAGCTACGGGACTAGGGGCAATAATGAGCAGTTCTTC
D gene: TRBD2; V gene: TRBV5-1; clone size: -; J gene: TRBJ2-1; CDR3 protein: CASSSGLGIDEQFF; CDR3 DNA: TGCGCCAGCAGCTCGGGACTAGGGATCGATGAGCAGTTCTTC
D gene: -; V gene: TRBV30; clone size: -; J gene: TRBJ1-2; CDR3 protein: CAWSGSIYGYTF; CDR3 DNA: TGTGCCTGGAGTGGGTCGATCTATGGCTACACCTTC
D gene: -; V gene: TRBV23-1; clone size: -; J gene: TRBJ2-7; CDR3 protein: CASSHRSGNSSYEQYF; CDR3 DNA: TGCGCCAGCAGTCACAGGTCCGGTAACAGCTCCTACGAGCAGTACTTC
D gene: TRBD1; V gene: TRBV5-1; clone size: -; J gene: TRBJ2-7; CDR3 protein: CASSPRGTGEHEQYF; CDR3 DNA: TGCGCCAGCAGCCCGCGAGGGACAGGGGAACACGAGCAGTACTTC